The 14 T cell receptor beta chains given below trace back to one sample, sequenced in a study of T cells in Graves' hyperthyroidism and ophthalmopathy. RNA transcripts were the template for amplifying TCR beta CDR3 regions. Primed by the HTBI set, a first-round RT-PCR was run on the TCR CDR3. TCRdb recomputed calls from the multiplex PCR reads with MiXCR, one row per CDR3 protein. The sample includes hundreds of thousands of distinct CDR3 sequences, around 19% of them seen just once. The sample consisted of blood. Source of these receptors: a woman aged 50 to 60 with Graves' hyperthyroidism that later progressed to Graves' ophthalmopathy.

This clonotype was seen repeatedly, ten times or more. The genes are TRBV7-6 and TRBJ2-3; D is perhaps TRBD1 (5 bases). Germline V gene data show CDR1 as SGHVS and CDR2 as FNYEAQ. With 2 bases removed from V and 1 base from J, the gap between germline ends came to 13 bases. The CDR3 is 16 residues long. The CDR3 loop is CASSLLGASGTDTQYF. CDR3 DNA sequence: TGTGCCAGCAGCTTACTAGGGGCCTCGGGCACAGATACGCAGTATTTT. The variable domain in full, with the rest retrieved from reference TRBV7-6 and TRBJ2-3, is GAGVSQSPRYKVTKRGQDVALRCDPISGHVSLYWYRQALGQGPEFLTYFNYEAQQDKSGLPNDRFSAERPEGSISTLTIQRTEQRDSAMYRCASSLLGASGTDTQYFGPGTRLTVL.

For this clonotype: It may be a read error: a sequence one base away is much more abundant. This chain connects TRBV7-9 to TRBJ2-1; D gene unclear. The CDR3 loop spans 12 amino acids. Trimming stripped 2 bases from V and 11 bases from J, with 10 bases between. In germline, CDR1 is SEHNR, CDR2 FQNEAQ (reference sequence). CDR3 amino acids: CASSLKGNKQFF. DNA for the CDR3: TGTGCCAGCAGCTTAAAAGGGAATAAGCAGTTCTTC. Supplemented by reference TRBV7-9 and TRBJ2-1, the full variable domain reads DTGVSQNPRHKITKRGQNVTFRCDPISEHNRLYWYRQTLGQGPEFLTYFQNEAQLEKSRLLSDRFSAERPKGSFSTLEIQRTEQGDSAMYLCASSLKGNKQFFGPGTRLTVL.

The table lists this clonotype with many counts. V and J are TRBV20-1 and TRBJ2-1; 10 bases line up with TRBD1. The germline gives CDR1 DFQATT, CDR2 SNEGSKA (reference sequence). The J segment lost 0 bases and the V segment lost 5 bases, leaving 7 bases of the junction unmatched. The CDR3 is 16 amino acids. The CDR3 loop reads CSADDRDRGSYNEQFF. The CDR3 bases are TGCAGTGCTGATGACCGGGACAGGGGCTCCTACAATGAGCAGTTCTTC.

In this sample, this clonotype turned up many times. V gene TRBV7-3 combines with J gene TRBJ2-1; D may correspond to TRBD1 or TRBD2 (6 bases each). This CDR3 comprises 15 residues. Germline V gene data show CDR1 as SGHTA and CDR2 as FQGTGA. The ends were cut back, 2 bases at V and 4 bases at J, with 12 bases in the middle. The CDR3 bases are TGTGCCAGCAGCTTATTAGGGGGGCCTTACAATGAGCAGTTCTTC. Its protein product is CASSLLGGPYNEQFF.

This clonotype has at least ten counts. The rearrangement joins TRBV11-3 to TRBJ2-1; 10 positions agree with TRBD2. V lost 5 bases, J lost 10 bases, and 11 bases stayed unmatched. Germline values: CDR1 SGHNT, CDR2 YENEEA. The CDR3 extends over 15 amino acids. CDR3 sequence: CASSGSGGAPQEQFF. The CDR3 DNA reads as TGTGCCAGCAGCGGGAGCGGGGGGGCCCCTCAAGAGCAGTTCTTC.

The chain couples TRBV5-1 to TRBJ2-3; 13 nucleotides agree with TRBD2. The CDR3 loop spans 19 amino acids. The V gene end was trimmed by 0 bases and the J gene end by 2 bases; junction bases not matched to a gene: 9. From germline, CDR1 is SGHRS and CDR2 YFSETQ. The CDR3 DNA is TGCGCCAGCAGCTTGGGACAGACCGGGACTAGCGGGACCACAGATACGCAGTATTTT. It specifies CASSLGQTGTSGTTDTQYF.

This clonotype has ten or more counts. This chain links TRBV20-1 with TRBJ2-7; the D gene is possibly TRBD1 (6 bases). The V and J ends lost 5 bases and 4 bases respectively, with 12 bases between them. Per the germline V gene, CDR1 is DFQATT and CDR2 is SNEGSKA (reference sequence). The CDR3 runs 12 residues. The CDR3 spells CSARTASYEQYF. Written as DNA, the CDR3 is TGCAGTGCTCGGACAGCCTCGTACGAGCAGTACTTC.

This clonotype was counted at least ten times. The rearrangement uses TRBV11-2 and TRBJ1-1; D unresolved. The CDR3 loop spans 15 amino acids. The V end was cut by 5 bases, the J end by 6 bases, with 19 bases between. Germline V CDR1 and CDR2: SGHAT, FQNNGV. The CDR3 DNA reads as TGTGCCAGCAGCCCTACTGTATGGGAGGCGTCTGAAGCTTTCTTT. Amino acids: CASSPTVWEASEAFF.

This clonotype was observed at least ten times. This rearrangement joins TRBV11-2 to TRBJ1-1, with D hard to call. The CDR3 contains 13 residues. The germline V gene encodes CDR1 SGHAT and CDR2 FQNNGV. Deletions cut 3 bases from V and 3 bases from J, with 8 bases between. The CDR3 sequence is CASSFHLDTEAFF. The CDR3 nucleotides read TGTGCCAGCAGCTTTCATTTGGACACTGAAGCTTTCTTT.

This clonotype was seen ten or more times. The chain links TRBV11-2 to TRBJ2-4; D call uncertain. Germline CDR1 SGHAT, CDR2 FQNNGV. With 0 bases removed from V and 1 base from J, the gap between germline ends came to 10 bases. This CDR3 has 16 amino acids. CDR3 sequence (DNA): TGTGCCAGCAGCTTAGAAGTGGGAATGGCCAAAAACATTCAGTACTTC. Protein sequence: CASSLEVGMAKNIQYF.

This clonotype has a handful of counts. A read error may be the cause here, since a much bigger clone is one base away. This CDR3 fails to terminate in the conserved phenylalanine or tryptophan, so it likely reflects a read error. The chain carries TRBV5-1 and TRBJ1-1; 7 bases are a match to TRBD1. There are 14 residues in the CDR3. The germline CDR1 and CDR2 sequences are SGHRS and YFSETQ. J lost 4 bases, V lost 5 bases, and 8 bases had no gene match. The CDR3 loop is CASRFTGDGTEAFS. Here the CDR3 DNA reads TGCGCCAGCAGATTTACAGGGGACGGCACTGAAGCTTTCTCT.

A few counts support this clonotype. V is TRBV2 and J is TRBJ2-7; 8 nucleotides align to TRBD1. Trimming cost V 10 bases and J 0 bases; bases outside gene matches: 8. This CDR3 has 14 amino acids. Germline-derived CDR1 and CDR2 are SNHLY and FYNNEI. The CDR3 coding sequence is TGTGCCACCGGGGACAGGATCCTCTCCTACGAGCAGTACTTC. This encodes CATGDRILSYEQYF.

This clonotype appeared many times. The chain has TRBV3-1 and TRBJ1-2; D possibly corresponds to TRBD1 (5 bases). The germline V gene encodes CDR1 LGHDT and CDR2 YNNKEL (reference sequence). The CDR3 consists of 15 residues. V was shortened by 0 bases and J by 8 bases, with 16 bases between the two germline ends. The CDR3 nucleotides read TGTGCCAGCAGCCAAGAGGGACGGCCTGCGCAGGGCTACACCTTC. The encoded protein is CASSQEGRPAQGYTF.

This clonotype was picked up many times. This chain connects TRBV2 to TRBJ2-3, with no clear D. Germline CDR1 and CDR2: SNHLY and FYNNEI. V was clipped by 4 bases and J by 2 bases, with 10 bases between them. The CDR3 extends over 14 amino acids. CDR3 in amino acids: CASSAVSYTDTQYF. The CDR3 DNA follows: TGTGCCAGCAGTGCCGTCAGCTACACAGATACGCAGTATTTT.